This T cell receptor beta chain is from a study of blood T cell repertoires in COVID-19. Study in general: The cDNA or gDNA used as material had been derived from T cells, B-cell-depleted T cells, or PBMCs.

Individuals aged about 18 to 90 years were recruited from 24 US areas. Recovery among Cohort 3 donors was established by two negative PCRs, clearance, or symptom resolution. Here immunoSEQ multiplex PCR was the method, and the copy in TCRdb shows in-frame clones only, minus some. The profile shows about 220,000 clones, roughly four fifths of them singletons. The CDR3 loop spans 14 amino acids. The ends lost 3 bases at V and 3 bases at J; junction bases unmatched: 5. Germline loops: CDR1 SGHAT, CDR2 FQNNGV. The TCR comes from a woman aged 60-75 years who had recovered from COVID-19. Sequencing input: PBMCs or T cells enriched from blood (not recorded which). The chain carries TRBV11-2 and TRBJ2-7; TRBD1 aligns across 7 bases. The CDR3 sequence is CASSFDRAFYEQYF. CDR3 in DNA: TGTGCCAGCAGCTTCGACAGGGCCTTCTACGAGCAGTACTTC.